This T cell receptor beta chain was identified in a study of blood T cell repertoires in COVID-19. Study summary: Samples representing acute and convalescent COVID-19 were sourced from the United States, Italy and Spain. PBMCs, B-cell-depleted T cells, or T cells were the source of the cDNA or gDNA that made up the material.

Germline lookup yields CDR1 LNHDA and CDR2 SQIVND (reference sequence). The V and J ends lost 10 bases and 6 bases, in that order; junction bases with no gene match: 9. CDR3 length: 15 amino acids. Original handling: Reference gene primer amplification gave estimated nucleated cell counts. Sequencing was performed with immunoSEQ multiplex PCR; in TCRdb, only in-frame clones are kept and a portion is missing. The V and J calls and clone size were taken over from that table, and D and trimming were inferred from the DNA. The sample shows about 40,000 clones, about 81% of them seen only once. This receptor was identified in a human donor in a cohort sampled during active or convalescent COVID-19. The donor label of this sample is uncertain. This chain uses TRBV19 with TRBJ2-7; TRBD2 agrees at 16 bases. The sample comprised peripheral blood. The DNA of the CDR3 is TGTGCCACGAAGGGGACTAGCGGGAGGGGTGGCGAGCAGTACTTC. Translation gives CATKGTSGRGGEQYF.